The 20 T cell receptor beta chains below all came from one sample that was sequenced in a study of control samples from healthy donors and cancer patients. This table comes from immunoSEQ multiplex PCR, and its TCRdb copy is limited to in-frame clones, with some not included. The data show around 200,000 clones, 91% seen once. The sample taken for sequencing was blood. The source of these receptors is a woman in her 30s in good health.

The CDR3 bases are TGTGCCAGCAGCCAAGGACCAGGACGGGCAGAGACCCAGTACTTC. As protein: CASSQGPGRAETQYF. The chain couples TRBV3-1 (or the pseudogene TRBV3-2) to TRBJ2-5, with D unclear. V lost 1 base to trimming and J lost 4 bases, with 13 bases between them. The CDR3 is 15 residues long. Germline loops: CDR1 LGHDT, CDR2 YNNKEL (reference sequence).

Regarding this clone: Different DNA sequences within this sample yield the same CDR3. The rearrangement links TRBV9 to TRBJ2-3; possible D gene TRBD1, 5 bases. The CDR3 contains 15 residues. From germline, CDR1 is SGDLS and CDR2 YYNGEE. Trimming left V 4 bases short and J 0 bases short, with 12 bases between. In DNA, the CDR3 is TGTGCCAGCAGCCCCTTAGGGGCTAGCACAGATACGCAGTATTTT. Its translation is CASSPLGASTDTQYF.

The V gene is TRBV5-6, the J gene TRBJ1-1; TRBD1 might be the D (5 bases). Trimming removed 2 bases at V and 1 base at J, with 12 bases between. The CDR3 covers 15 residues. Germline V lookup: CDR1 SGHDT, CDR2 YYEEEE. CDR3 nucleotides: TGTGCCAGCAGCTTCCAGGGCAGGGCGAACACTGAAGCTTTCTTT. Protein product: CASSFQGRANTEAFF.

In this sample, this clone turned up once. The rearrangement joins TRBV5-6 to TRBJ1-5; D is unresolved. This CDR3 spans 16 amino acids. CDR1 SGHDT and CDR2 YYEEEE come from the germline V gene. V was pared by 4 bases and J by 6 bases, with 20 bases between. Here the CDR3 reads CASSQKGQAVGQPQHF. In nucleotides, the CDR3 is TGTGCCAGCAGCCAAAAAGGGCAGGCAGTGGGTCAGCCCCAGCATTTT. Supplemented by reference TRBV5-6 and TRBJ1-5, the full variable domain reads DAGVTQSPTHLIKTRGQQVTLRCSPKSGHDTVSWYQQALGQGPQFIFQYYEEEERQRGNFPDRFSGHQFPNYSSELNVNALLLGDSALYLCASSQKGQAVGQPQHFGDGTRLSIL.

About this clone: The same CDR3 arises from other DNA sequences in this sample as well. The chain is built from TRBV28 and TRBJ1-2; 7 bases match TRBD1. CDR1 MDHEN and CDR2 SYDVKM come from the germline V gene. Losses at the gene ends were 2 bases for V and 5 bases for J; bases not matched to a gene: 2. The CDR3 covers 13 residues. Here the CDR3 reads CASSLSRGYGYTF. The CDR3 nucleotides read TGTGCCAGCAGTTTAAGCAGGGGGTATGGCTACACCTTC.

The V and J genes are TRBV2 and TRBJ2-2; D is undetermined. Germline CDR1 reads SNHLY; CDR2 reads FYNNEI. The V end was cut by 4 bases, the J end by 1 base, with 4 bases between. CDR3 length: 13 residues. The CDR3 loop reads CASSGGNTGELFF. The CDR3 DNA is TGTGCCAGCAGTGGCGGGAACACCGGGGAGCTGTTTTTT.

The CDR3 here is CASRTAMNTEAFF. CDR3 sequence (DNA): TGCGCCAGCAGGACAGCGATGAACACTGAAGCTTTCTTT. The chain couples TRBV5-1 to TRBJ1-1; D is perhaps TRBD1 (5 bases). The germline V gene has CDR1 SGHRS and CDR2 YFSETQ. V lost 5 bases, J lost 0 bases, and 8 bases lay in between. There are 13 residues in the CDR3. Filled out from reference TRBV5-1 and TRBJ1-1, the complete variable domain reads KAGVTQTPRYLIKTRGQQVTLSCSPISGHRSVSWYQQTPGQGLQFLFEYFSETQRNKGNFPGRFSGRQFSNSRSEMNVSTLELGDSALYLCASRTAMNTEAFFGQGTRLTVV.

This rearrangement joins TRBV10-1 to TRBJ1-1, with D perhaps matching TRBD1 (6 bases). The CDR3 consists of 13 residues. Germline V gene lookup returns CDR1 WNHNN and CDR2 SYGVQD (reference sequence). With 10 bases removed from V and 0 bases from J, the gap between germline ends came to 12 bases. The DNA of the CDR3 is TGCGCCAACTCTGACAGGCTGAACACTGAAGCTTTCTTT. Encoded protein: CANSDRLNTEAFF.

This clone is deemed medium-sized. The chain couples TRBV2 to TRBJ2-2, with TRBD1 matching 9 bases. Trimming cost V 6 bases and J 4 bases; bases outside gene matches: 6. The CDR3 runs to 15 residues. Germline CDR1 SNHLY, CDR2 FYNNEI. In DNA, the CDR3 is TGTGCCAGCAGCCAACCGGGACAGGGCACCGGGGAGCTGTTTTTT. Its protein product is CASSQPGQGTGELFF. Full variable domain (rest looked up from reference TRBV2 and TRBJ2-2): EPEVTQTPSHQVTQMGQEVILRCVPISNHLYFYWYRQILGQKVEFLVSFYNNEISEKSEIFDDQFSVERPDGSNFTLKIRSTKLEDSAMYFCASSQPGQGTGELFFGEGSRLTVL.

The genes are TRBV3-1 (or the pseudogene TRBV3-2) and TRBJ1-2; D ambiguous. V was cut by 4 bases and J by 0 bases, with 6 bases left in between. The germline V gene encodes CDR1 LGHDT and CDR2 YNNKEL (reference sequence). The CDR3 is 13 amino acids. The CDR3 DNA reads TGTGCCAGCAGCCGGACCGCTAACTATGGCTACACCTTC. Residues: CASSRTANYGYTF.

The gene calls are TRBV6-2 or TRBV6-3 and TRBJ1-6; tentative D call: TRBD1 (6 bases). CDR3 size: 17 residues. V was clipped by 2 bases and J by 5 bases, with 16 bases between them. CDR1 MNHEY and CDR2 SVGEGT come from the germline V gene. The CDR3 DNA sequence: TGTGCCAGCAGTTACCGTCAGGGGCCTAGAGATAATTCACCCCTCCACTTT. Translating it yields CASSYRQGPRDNSPLHF.

V usage is TRBV18 and J usage is TRBJ2-3; 12 bases fit TRBD2. The CDR3 is 17 amino acids. V shed 6 bases and J 3 bases; nucleotides not matched to a gene: 10. Per germline, CDR1 KGHSH and CDR2 LQKENI. The CDR3 DNA reads TGTGCCAGCTCGACAAGTCGGACTAGCGGGACTACAGATACGCAGTATTTT. Encoded protein: CASSTSRTSGTTDTQYF.

This chain links TRBV9 with TRBJ2-2, with 11 bases matching TRBD2. Losses at the gene ends were 0 bases for V and 4 bases for J; bases not matched to a gene: 5. CDR1 is SGDLS, CDR2 YYNGEE, per germline. The CDR3 contains 17 residues. CDR3 nucleotides: TGTGCCAGCAGCGTAGAGGGACTAGCGGAGCGCACCGGGGAGCTGTTTTTT. Translation: CASSVEGLAERTGELFF.

In this sample, this clone turned up a few times. The DNA of the CDR3 is TGTGCCAGCTCACCAAGCTCCTACGAGCAGTACTTC. Translated, it gives CASSPSSYEQYF. The chain combines TRBV18 with TRBJ2-7; D ambiguous. Trimming took off 2 bases at V and 0 bases at J, with 2 bases between the two ends. Germline lookup yields CDR1 KGHSH and CDR2 LQKENI. The CDR3 runs to 12 residues.

V usage is TRBV12-3 or TRBV12-4 and J usage is TRBJ2-5, with TRBD1 matching 8 bases. The V and J ends lost 7 bases and 5 bases, in that order; junction bases with no gene match: 6. The CDR3 spans 13 residues. The chain's CDR3 is CASTGQGGETQYF. DNA of the CDR3: TGTGCCAGCACCGGACAGGGAGGCGAGACCCAGTACTTC.

The rearrangement uses TRBV30 and TRBJ2-5; D gene uncertain. CDR1 GTSNPN and CDR2 SVGIG come from the germline V gene (reference sequence). The CDR3 runs to 12 residues. Trimming took 0 bases from V and 4 from J, leaving 6 bases between them. CDR3 sequence (DNA): TGTGCCTGGAGTGTGGTGCGAGAGACCCAGTACTTC. Translated, it gives CAWSVVRETQYF.

The CDR3 bases are TGTGCCAGCAGTTACTCGGGACAGGGGCTGGCTGAAGCTTTCTTT. Amino acids: CASSYSGQGLAEAFF. This chain links TRBV6-5 with TRBJ1-1; TRBD1 matches at 10 bases. The CDR3 contains 15 residues. With V trimmed by 0 bases and J by 6 bases, 4 bases remained unmatched. Germline assignment: CDR1 MNHEY and CDR2 SVGAGI.

CDR3 residues: CASSLAGGPPDTQYF. In nucleotides, the CDR3 is TGTGCCAGCAGTTTAGCGGGAGGGCCCCCAGATACGCAGTATTTT. V and J are TRBV28 and TRBJ2-3; 9 bases align to TRBD2. This CDR3 contains 15 residues. Germline values: CDR1 MDHEN, CDR2 SYDVKM. The V segment lost 2 bases and the J segment 4 bases; nucleotides outside the gene matches: 4. Using reference TRBV28 and TRBJ2-3 for the parts outside the CDR3, the full variable domain is DVKVTQSSRYLVKRTGEKVFLECVQDMDHENMFWYRQDPGLGLRLIYFSYDVKMKEKGDIPEGYSVSREKKERFSLILESASTNQTSMYLCASSLAGGPPDTQYFGPGTRLTVL.

The chain employs TRBV6-2 or TRBV6-3 and TRBJ2-3; 7 nucleotides agree with TRBD2. This CDR3 has 16 amino acids. CDR1 is MNHEY, CDR2 SVGEGT, per germline. V lost 0 bases and J lost 5; bases outside the gene matches: 8. CDR3 protein: CASSYSGLVGGDTQYF. DNA of the CDR3: TGTGCCAGCAGTTACTCCGGACTAGTCGGCGGAGATACGCAGTATTTT.

This chain uses TRBV2 with TRBJ2-7; 10 bases fit TRBD2. J gave up 3 bases and V 8 bases, and 7 bases lay outside the gene matches. This CDR3 contains 14 residues. The germline V gene has CDR1 SNHLY and CDR2 FYNNEI. The DNA for the CDR3 is TGTGCCAGCGGAGAGCGGGAGGGGGGCTACGAGCAGTACTTC. Encoded protein: CASGEREGGYEQYF.